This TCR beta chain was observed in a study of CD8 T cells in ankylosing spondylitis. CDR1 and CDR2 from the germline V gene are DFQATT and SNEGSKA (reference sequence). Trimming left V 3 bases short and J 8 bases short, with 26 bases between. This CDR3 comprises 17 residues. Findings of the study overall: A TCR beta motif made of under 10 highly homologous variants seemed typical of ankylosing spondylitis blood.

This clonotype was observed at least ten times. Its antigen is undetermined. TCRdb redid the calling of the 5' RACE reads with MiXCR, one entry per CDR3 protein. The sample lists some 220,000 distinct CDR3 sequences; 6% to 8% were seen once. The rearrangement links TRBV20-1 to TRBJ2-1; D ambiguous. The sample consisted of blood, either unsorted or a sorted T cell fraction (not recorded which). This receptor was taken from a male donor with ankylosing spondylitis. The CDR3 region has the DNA TGCAGTGCTAGGGCGTCGACATCCGCGGCTAGTGAGGATGAGCAGTTCTTC. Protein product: CSARASTSAASEDEQFF.